The 31 T cell receptor beta chains below were found in one sample sequenced in a study of CD8 T cells in ankylosing spondylitis. General study points: Made up of fewer than 10 highly homologous variants, a TCR beta motif appeared characteristic of ankylosing spondylitis blood.

In TCRdb, the 5' RACE reads were re-called with MiXCR into one record per CDR3 protein. The sample includes a few hundred thousand distinct CDR3 sequences, 12% of them seen just once. No cognate antigen is known for these TCRs. Sequences were obtained from blood, either unsorted or a sorted T cell fraction (not recorded which). These receptors originate from a male donor with ankylosing spondylitis.

This clonotype was observed a few times. The chain recombines TRBV11-2 with TRBJ1-1; no definite D call. Germline CDR1 reads SGHAT; CDR2 reads FQNNGV. V shed 4 bases and J shed 1 base, with 25 bases lying between them. This CDR3 has 19 amino acids. CDR3 in amino acids: CASSSSGKDVQFWNTEAFF. For the CDR3, the DNA is TGTGCCAGCAGCTCATCGGGGAAGGACGTCCAATTTTGGAACACTGAAGCTTTCTTT.

This chain connects TRBV6-1 to TRBJ1-5; D not certain. The CDR3 consists of 16 residues. Trimming removed 0 bases from V and 4 bases from J, with 13 bases in between. Germline CDR1 MNHNS, CDR2 SASEGT. The CDR3 loop is CASSEASIYVNQPQHF. The CDR3 DNA is TGTGCCAGCAGTGAAGCGAGCATTTATGTTAATCAGCCCCAGCATTTT.

The rearrangement joins TRBV5-5 to TRBJ1-4; 9 bases fit TRBD1. With V trimmed by 0 bases and J by 15 bases, 6 bases remained unmatched. The germline CDR1 and CDR2 sequences are SGHKS and YYEKEE (reference sequence). This CDR3 has 13 amino acids. The CDR3 is CASSLDWDRVVFF. The DNA for the CDR3 is TGTGCCAGCAGCTTGGACTGGGACAGGGTGGTGTTTTTT.

This clonotype showed up many times. The chain recombines TRBV7-9 with TRBJ1-4; D may be TRBD1 (5 bases). This CDR3 spans 14 amino acids. V was trimmed by 7 bases and J by 6 bases, leaving 15 bases between them. Germline CDR1 reads SEHNR; CDR2 reads FQNEAQ (reference sequence). CDR3 DNA: TGTGCCAGCACCACACTTGGGGCCGATGAAAAACTGTTTTTT. Its translation: CASTTLGADEKLFF.

This chain joins TRBV13 and TRBJ2-2; 11 positions agree with TRBD1. Germline assignment: CDR1 PRHDT and CDR2 FYEKMQ (reference sequence). The CDR3 has 16 residues. The V segment lost 5 bases and the J segment 4 bases; nucleotides outside the gene matches: 6. CDR3 nucleotides: TGTGCCAGCAGCCCGACCGGGACAGGGGGCACCGGGGAGCTGTTTTTT. Its translation is CASSPTGTGGTGELFF.

This clonotype was seen only a few times. The chain has TRBV20-1 and TRBJ2-7; 9 bases are a match to TRBD2. This CDR3 spans 14 amino acids. The V and J ends lost 5 bases and 1 base, in that order; junction bases with no gene match: 6. Germline V gene sequence: CDR1 DFQATT, CDR2 SNEGSKA (reference sequence). CDR3 bases: TGCAGTGCTTTAAGCGGGGGGAAGTCCTACGAGCAGTACTTC. Amino acids: CSALSGGKSYEQYF.

The V gene is TRBV5-1, the J gene TRBJ2-5, with D perhaps TRBD1 or TRBD2 (5 bases each). This CDR3 contains 15 residues. With 4 bases removed from V and 3 bases from J, the gap between germline ends came to 16 bases. Germline V gene lookup returns CDR1 SGHRS and CDR2 YFSETQ. CDR3: CASSVVGDGEETQYF. In nucleotides, the CDR3 is TGCGCCAGCAGCGTTGTTGGGGACGGGGAAGAGACCCAGTACTTC. The full variable domain, completed using reference TRBV5-1 and TRBJ2-5, is KAGVTQTPRYLIKTRGQQVTLSCSPISGHRSVSWYQQTPGQGLQFLFEYFSETQRNKGNFPGRFSGRQFSNSRSEMNVSTLELGDSALYLCASSVVGDGEETQYFGPGTRLLVL.

The V and J genes are TRBV18 and TRBJ2-1, with 9 bases matching TRBD2. Germline lookup yields CDR1 KGHSH and CDR2 LQKENI. This CDR3 contains 15 residues. V was clipped by 0 bases and J by 13 bases; unmatched bases: 10. Here the CDR3 reads CASSPPSQGGRAQFF. DNA for the CDR3: TGTGCCAGCTCACCACCAAGTCAGGGCGGGAGGGCCCAGTTCTTC.

V usage is TRBV14 and J usage is TRBJ2-1; TRBD2 aligns across 7 bases. V lost 0 bases and J lost 4; bases outside the gene matches: 9. Germline loops: CDR1 SGHDN, CDR2 FVKESK. The CDR3 contains 17 residues. This CDR3 is CASSQDRGRASYNEQFF. The DNA of the CDR3 is TGTGCCAGCAGCCAAGATCGTGGGAGGGCCTCTTACAATGAGCAGTTCTTC.

This clonotype was counted a few times. The chain recombines TRBV7-9 with TRBJ2-1, with 12 bases aligning to TRBD2. Germline V gives CDR1 SEHNR, CDR2 FQNEAQ (reference sequence). The CDR3 consists of 15 residues. V lost 5 bases and J lost 5; bases outside the gene matches: 4. Here the CDR3 reads CASSRLAGANNEQFF. DNA for the CDR3: TGTGCCAGCAGCCGACTAGCGGGAGCAAACAATGAGCAGTTCTTC.

As to this clonotype: One end of the junction varies from germline; a read error may be responsible. This chain uses TRBV6-2 or TRBV6-3 with TRBJ2-2, with D maybe TRBD1 (6 bases). Germline V lookup: CDR1 MNHEY, CDR2 SVGEGT. The CDR3 consists of 13 residues. CDR3 sequence (DNA): TGTGCCAGCAAATTCGGGATCGAGGGGGTGCTGTTTTTT. It yields the protein CASKFGIEGVLFF.

This clonotype came up many times. J is TRBJ1-1 and V is TRBV11-1; 7 nucleotides match TRBD1. The CDR3 sequence is 19 residues long. The germline gives CDR1 SGHAT, CDR2 FQDESV (reference sequence). V lost 1 base to trimming and J lost 0 bases; unmatched junction nucleotides: 14. The CDR3 is CASSLGGPGGVGMNTEAFF. As DNA, the CDR3 is TGTGCCAGCAGCTTAGGCGGGCCAGGGGGAGTCGGCATGAACACTGAAGCTTTCTTT. The full variable domain, its missing parts supplied by reference TRBV11-1 and TRBJ1-1, is EAEVAQSPRYKITEKSQAVAFWCDPISGHATLYWYRQILGQGPELLVQFQDESVVDDSQLPKDRFSAERLKGVDSTLKIQPAELGDSAMYLCASSLGGPGGVGMNTEAFFGQGTRLTVV.

There are many counts of this clonotype. The chain combines TRBV29-1 with TRBJ2-5, with D hard to call. Germline CDR1 SQVTM, CDR2 ANQGSEA. This CDR3 has 10 residues. The V end was cut by 5 bases, the J end by 5 bases, with 6 bases between. The CDR3 protein is CSVYKETQYF. In DNA form, the CDR3 reads TGCAGCGTTTATAAGGAGACCCAGTACTTC.

The rearrangement joins TRBV11-3 to TRBJ1-1; 7 positions agree with TRBD1. This CDR3 comprises 15 residues. J gave up 0 bases and V 5 bases, and 6 bases lay outside the gene matches. Per the germline V gene, CDR1 is SGHNT and CDR2 is YENEEA. The CDR3 spells CASSLRDSMNTEAFF. The CDR3 bases are TGTGCCAGCAGCCTACGGGACAGTATGAACACTGAAGCTTTCTTT.

A few counts support this clonotype. The J gene is TRBJ1-2, the V gene TRBV20-1; possibly TRBD1 for D (5 bases). Germline V lookup: CDR1 DFQATT, CDR2 SNEGSKA (reference sequence). The CDR3 contains 14 residues. V was cut by 3 bases and J by 2 bases, with 13 bases left in between. The CDR3 DNA reads TGCAGTGCTAGGAACAGGCGTCTGAACTATGGCTACACCTTC. It specifies CSARNRRLNYGYTF.

This clonotype was counted only a few times. The rearrangement joins TRBV5-1 to TRBJ2-7; D remains ambiguous. The CDR3 loop spans 13 amino acids. Per germline, CDR1 SGHRS and CDR2 YFSETQ. Deletions cut 1 base from V and 5 bases from J, with 10 bases between. The CDR3 here is CASSLSPAHEQYF. CDR3 bases: TGCGCCAGCAGCTTGTCGCCAGCCCACGAGCAGTACTTC. Combining the CDR3 with reference TRBV5-1 and TRBJ2-7 gives the whole variable domain KAGVTQTPRYLIKTRGQQVTLSCSPISGHRSVSWYQQTPGQGLQFLFEYFSETQRNKGNFPGRFSGRQFSNSRSEMNVSTLELGDSALYLCASSLSPAHEQYFGPGTRLTVT.

The rearrangement joins TRBV5-6 to TRBJ2-7; the D gene is possibly TRBD2 (7 bases). V lost 4 bases and J 5 bases, leaving 19 bases between the germline ends. There are 15 residues in the CDR3. The V gene's germline CDR1 is SGHDT and CDR2 YYEEEE. The CDR3 region has the DNA TGTGCCAGCAGCCCCTGGGCGGGGGCCGTTGACGAGCAGTACTTC. It encodes CASSPWAGAVDEQYF.

The V call is TRBV7-9, the J call TRBJ1-2; D remains ambiguous. Trimming cost V 6 bases and J 4 bases, with 12 bases left between them. The CDR3 spans 13 residues. Germline CDR1 SEHNR, CDR2 FQNEAQ (reference sequence). CDR3 sequence reads: CASSIGESYGYTF. The CDR3 nucleotides read TGTGCCAGCAGTATTGGGGAGTCCTATGGCTACACCTTC.

This chain joins TRBV12-5 and TRBJ1-2; possible D gene TRBD1, 6 bases. V was shortened by 0 bases and J by 4 bases, with 15 bases between the two germline ends. This CDR3 contains 16 residues. Germline loops: CDR1 LGHNT, CDR2 FRNRAP. The CDR3 spells CASGLVTAAGVYGYTF. The CDR3 DNA follows: TGTGCTAGTGGTTTGGTAACCGCCGCAGGGGTCTATGGCTACACCTTC.

This clonotype turned up a few times. The rearrangement joins TRBV20-1 to TRBJ2-4; TRBD2 aligns across 14 bases. Germline CDR1 reads DFQATT; CDR2 reads SNEGSKA (reference sequence). The CDR3 extends over 14 amino acids. V gave up 5 bases and J gave up 11 bases; unmatched junction bases: 8. The CDR3 bases are TGCAGTGCTTTTCGGGGACTAGCGGGAGAGGTTCAGTACTTC. It encodes CSAFRGLAGEVQYF.

This chain uses TRBV5-1 with TRBJ2-5; no clear D gene. Germline values: CDR1 SGHRS, CDR2 YFSETQ. The CDR3 has 14 residues. V lost 0 bases to trimming and J lost 1 base, with 7 bases between them. The CDR3 reads CASSLGRPQETQYF. The CDR3 coding sequence is TGCGCCAGCAGCTTGGGACGCCCCCAAGAGACCCAGTACTTC.

In its sample, this clonotype was seen many times. The chain recombines TRBV29-1 with TRBJ2-1; 8 bases line up with TRBD1. The CDR3 has 17 amino acids. Germline CDR1 is SQVTM and CDR2 is ANQGSEA. Trimming at V came to 6 bases and at J to 5 bases, leaving 18 bases not matched to a gene. CDR3 in amino acids: CSVEIQGVGSSDNEQFF. CDR3 nucleotides: TGCAGCGTAGAGATACAGGGGGTAGGTTCGAGCGACAATGAGCAGTTCTTC.

In its sample, this clonotype was seen many times. The CDR3 reads CASSGQGAADTQYF. The CDR3 DNA reads TGTGCCAGCAGCGGACAGGGGGCAGCAGATACGCAGTATTTT. V and J are TRBV6-1 and TRBJ2-3; the match to TRBD1 covers 11 bases. CDR1 and CDR2 (germline): MNHNS, SASEGT. J lost 4 bases, V lost 6 bases, and 3 bases had no gene match. This CDR3 is built from 14 residues.

This clonotype appeared a few times. The chain combines TRBV11-2 with TRBJ1-4, with D tentatively TRBD1 (5 bases). Germline V CDR1 and CDR2: SGHAT, FQNNGV. With 0 bases removed from V and 5 bases from J, the gap between germline ends came to 10 bases. The CDR3 has 15 amino acids. The CDR3 DNA sequence: TGTGCCAGCAGCTTAGAACGTGGGGGAAATGAAAAACTGTTTTTT. Translation: CASSLERGGNEKLFF.

The V and J genes are TRBV24-1 and TRBJ1-2; 7 bases fit TRBD1. The CDR3 totals 15 residues. Germline CDR1 is KGHDR and CDR2 is SFDVKD. V gave up 5 bases and J gave up 0 bases; unmatched junction bases: 5. CDR3 DNA: TGTGCCACCAGTGCCGGGACAGTTTCTAACTATGGCTACACCTTC. It is translated as CATSAGTVSNYGYTF.

This clonotype was detected many times. This sequence joins TRBV5-1 and TRBJ2-1; 8 nucleotides agree with TRBD2. With V trimmed by 0 bases and J by 0 bases, 17 bases remained unmatched. Germline CDR1 is SGHRS and CDR2 is YFSETQ. The CDR3 is 21 amino acids. The CDR3 spells CASSLGRLGGSGKLSYNEQFF. CDR3 bases: TGCGCCAGCAGCTTGGGCCGCTTGGGTGGTAGCGGGAAACTCTCCTACAATGAGCAGTTCTTC.

This clonotype was counted at least ten times. The genes are TRBV7-9 and TRBJ1-6; 9 nucleotides agree with TRBD1. Germline V lookup: CDR1 SEHNR, CDR2 FQNEAQ (reference sequence). This CDR3 is built from 16 residues. Trimming removed 4 bases from V and 6 bases from J; junction bases left unmatched: 7. CDR3 region: CASSSDRGSRNSPLHF. The CDR3 DNA reads TGTGCCAGCAGCTCGGACAGGGGAAGTCGTAATTCACCCCTCCACTTT.

This clonotype has a handful of counts. This CDR3 is CSVEPTGGSQETQYF. The CDR3, as DNA: TGCAGCGTTGAACCGACAGGGGGATCTCAAGAGACCCAGTACTTC. V gene TRBV29-1 combines with J gene TRBJ2-5, with 9 bases aligning to TRBD1. CDR1 is SQVTM, CDR2 ANQGSEA, per germline. The CDR3 is 15 amino acids. After removal of 2 bases from V and 2 bases from J, the junction contained 6 bases not matched to a gene.

The chain recombines TRBV5-1 with TRBJ2-1, with D possibly being TRBD2 (5 bases). There are 14 residues in the CDR3. V lost 1 base and J 8 bases, leaving 13 bases between the germline ends. Germline lookup yields CDR1 SGHRS and CDR2 YFSETQ. In DNA form, the CDR3 reads TGCGCCAGCAGCTTGATGGCAGCCGGGGATGAGCAGTTCTTC. Its protein product is CASSLMAAGDEQFF.

This clonotype was counted a few times. The chain is built from TRBV7-8 and TRBJ1-4; D gene ambiguous. Germline-derived CDR1 and CDR2 are SGHVS and FQNEAQ. The V end lost 0 bases, the J end lost 4 bases, and 6 bases lay between the germline ends. CDR3 size: 14 residues. DNA of the CDR3: TGTGCCAGCAGCTTAGCCGAATATAATGAAAAACTGTTTTTT. Its protein is CASSLAEYNEKLFF.

The chain recombines TRBV5-1 with TRBJ1-2; no reliable D call. V lost 2 bases, J lost 1 base, and 6 bases lay in between. The CDR3 contains 13 residues. The germline V gene encodes CDR1 SGHRS and CDR2 YFSETQ. CDR3 loop: CASSLPFNYGYTF. DNA of the CDR3: TGCGCCAGCAGCTTACCCTTTAACTATGGCTACACCTTC.